Given below is one T cell receptor beta chain in context. Antigen unknown. Germline lookup yields CDR1 GTSNPN and CDR2 SVGIG (reference sequence). V gave up 4 bases and J gave up 2 bases, with 10 bases separating them. The CDR3 extends over 13 amino acids. Study outcomes and limitations: Greatest tumor Treg TCR overlap was with tumor naive CD4+ cells.

TCRdb passed the 5' RACE reads through MiXCR, listing each CDR3 protein once. Seen here are approximately 42,000 distinct CDR3 sequences, about 29% observed once, and the top ten hold around 3.9%. Memory CD4+ cells were defined as CD4+CD45RO+CD25-. Sequenced material: memory CD4+ T cells sorted from a lymph node. Subset reported: memory CD4+ T cells, CD4+CD45RO+CD25-. The receptor comes from a female donor with breast cancer. The J gene is TRBJ2-3, the V gene TRBV30; the D is unclear. The CDR3 sequence: CAWNRRNTDTQYF. In nucleotides, the CDR3 is TGTGCCTGGAACAGAAGAAACACAGATACGCAGTATTTT.